A single sample is the source of the 10 T cell receptor beta chains below, sequenced in a study of blood T cells in healthy people across ages. With a J-beta primer mix and a sample-barcoded 5' primer, a second PCR ran about 7 to 12 cycles. TCRdb re-derived calls from the 5' RACE reads in MiXCR, one entry per CDR3 protein. The data contain hundreds of thousands of distinct CDR3 sequences, around 24% of them seen just once; the ten biggest clones take up 7.5% to 9%. This sample also belongs to another study, concerning T cells of mothers and their children.

Sequences were obtained from blood. These receptor sequences come from a boy between 10 and 17 years old in good health.

This clonotype was seen only a few times. The chain is built from TRBV7-9 and TRBJ2-1; D call uncertain. Trimming took off 5 bases at V and 4 bases at J, with 15 bases between the two ends. The V gene's germline CDR1 is SEHNR and CDR2 FQNEAQ (reference sequence). The CDR3 has 15 amino acids. CDR3 nucleotides: TGTGCCAGCAGCCCCCCTAATCGCCGATACAATGAGCAGTTCTTC. Translated, it gives CASSPPNRRYNEQFF.

Only a few counts were recorded for this clonotype. Mismatch with germline at one junction end may stem from a read error. The chain's CDR3 is CASSLGGPEAFF. CDR3 in DNA: TGTGCCAGCAGCTTAGGCGGACCAGAGGCTTTCTTT. This chain connects TRBV12-3 or TRBV12-4 to TRBJ1-1; D is unresolved. The CDR3 runs 12 residues.

The chain employs TRBV29-1 and TRBJ2-1; no firm D call. V was cut by 4 bases and J by 0 bases, with 13 bases left in between. Germline CDR1 reads SQVTM; CDR2 reads ANQGSEA. The CDR3 is 15 residues long. CDR3 protein: CSVVGDRSSYNEQFF. CDR3 sequence (DNA): TGCAGCGTTGTAGGCGACCGCAGCTCCTACAATGAGCAGTTCTTC.

This chain joins TRBV5-6 and TRBJ1-1, with D maybe TRBD1 (5 bases). CDR1 and CDR2 from the germline V gene are SGHDT and YYEEEE. Trimming cost V 0 bases and J 4 bases, with 10 bases left between them. The CDR3 consists of 14 residues. In DNA, the CDR3 is TGTGCCAGCAGCTTGGTGGGGGGAGGCACTGAAGCTTTCTTT. Amino acids: CASSLVGGGTEAFF.

This clonotype was observed a few times. This sequence joins TRBV7-6 and TRBJ2-1; D is possibly TRBD2 (7 bases). The CDR3 totals 15 residues. V lost 1 base to trimming and J lost 10 bases, with 17 bases between them. CDR1 is SGHVS, CDR2 FNYEAQ, per germline. This CDR3 is CASSLGGGLREEQFF. The CDR3 region has the DNA TGTGCCAGCAGCTTAGGGGGGGGCCTGCGGGAGGAGCAGTTCTTC.

This clonotype was seen more than once but under ten times. CDR3 sequence reads: CASSYASGPYEQYF. CDR3 sequence (DNA): TGTGCCAGCAGTTACGCCAGCGGCCCCTACGAGCAGTACTTC. The V call is TRBV6-6, the J call TRBJ2-7, with a weak D call TRBD2 (5 bases). Per the germline V gene, CDR1 is MNHNY and CDR2 is SVGAGI (reference sequence). The CDR3 spans 14 residues. Trimming pared 2 bases from V and 2 bases from J, leaving 10 bases between.

This clonotype was observed at least ten times. The V and J genes are TRBV7-2 and TRBJ2-5; the D is unclear. V lost 7 bases to trimming and J lost 5 bases, with 11 bases between them. Germline V lookup: CDR1 SGHTA, CDR2 FQGNSA. The CDR3 has 12 residues. The CDR3 reads CASTIPPETQYF. CDR3 in DNA: TGTGCCAGCACCATCCCGCCCGAGACCCAGTACTTC.

This clonotype turned up a few times. J is TRBJ2-5 and V is TRBV12-3 or TRBV12-4; 8 nucleotides agree with TRBD1. With the DNA end fitting TRBJ2-7 better, the J assignment may be wrong. CDR3 length equals 14 residues. As DNA, the CDR3 is TGTGCCAGCAGTACTCACGGACAGGGCTACGAGCAGTACTTC. Translation: CASSTHGQGYEQYF.

In its sample, this clonotype was seen a few times. V and J are TRBV5-1 and TRBJ2-2, with 7 bases matching TRBD1. V lost 3 bases to trimming and J lost 6 bases; unmatched junction nucleotides: 11. This CDR3 is 16 amino acids long. Per the germline V gene, CDR1 is SGHRS and CDR2 is YFSETQ. CDR3 nucleotides: TGCGCCAGCAGCTCTGACAGGGTTCTGTTCCCCGGGGAGCTGTTTTTT. This sequence encodes CASSSDRVLFPGELFF.

This clonotype came up a few times. The genes are TRBV20-1 and TRBJ2-2; TRBD2 might be the D (6 bases). CDR1 and CDR2 from the germline V gene are DFQATT and SNEGSKA (reference sequence). V was trimmed by 2 bases and J by 1 base, leaving 11 bases between them. This CDR3 has 15 amino acids. In DNA form, the CDR3 reads TGCAGTGCTAGACCTCTAGCGTTGAACACCGGGGAGCTGTTTTTT. Translation gives CSARPLALNTGELFF.